A selection of T cell receptor beta chains follows, all from one sample in a study of T cell responses to AZD1222 COVID-19 vaccine. Method: immunoSEQ multiplex PCR; TCRdb's copy keeps in-frame clones and lacks some. The table records 150,000 to 200,000 clones, 80% to 95% of them present only once. The specimen was peripheral blood, collected 28 days after the second AZD1222 dose. The receptors derive from an adult who received the AZD1222 COVID-19 vaccine. CDR3s include the opening cysteine and the closing phenylalanine or tryptophan. A D gene is named only where the DNA matches it firmly. Clone size, where shown, is once, few, many, or a class for clones that have expanded.

v_gene	j_gene	abundance	d_gene	CDR3nt	CDR3aa
TRBV5-6	TRBJ1-1	NA	NA	TGTGCCAGCAGCTTCCAGGGGACTGAAGCTTTCTTT	CASSFQGTEAFF
TRBV30	TRBJ1-2	once	TRBD1	TGTGCCTGGAGTGCGGACAGGGGGCATAACTATGGCTACACCTTC	CAWSADRGHNYGYTF
TRBV7-9	TRBJ1-2	NA	TRBD1	TGTGCCAGCAGCAAAGACAGGGAAGACTATGGCTACACCTTC	CASSKDREDYGYTF
TRBV24-1	TRBJ2-3	NA	TRBD2	TGTGCCACCAGTGATTTGACTAGCGGGAGTTCCGCAGATACGCAGTATTTT	CATSDLTSGSSADTQYF
TRBV27	TRBJ1-1	NA	NA	TGTGCCAGCAGGACCGCGACCACTGAAGCTTTCTTT	CASRTATTEAFF
TRBV10-1	TRBJ2-3	NA	NA	TGCGCCAGCAGTGGGGCAGAGGCAGATACGCAGTATTTT	CASSGAEADTQYF
TRBV19	TRBJ1-1	NA	TRBD1	TGTGCCTCTCAGGGGGCGCGCACTGAAGCTTTCTTT	CASQGARTEAFF
TRBV7-9	TRBJ1-4	NA	NA	TGTGCCAGTGGGGCAGGGGAAGCAACTAATGAAAAACTGTTTTTT	CASGAGEATNEKLFF
TRBV27	TRBJ1-1	NA	NA	TGTGCCAGCAGATCACAGGTGAACACTGAAGCTTTCTTT	CASRSQVNTEAFF
TRBV10-3	TRBJ1-2	NA	NA	TGTGCCATCAGTGTTGGGTATAAAAGCTATGGCTACACCTTC	CAISVGYKSYGYTF
TRBV5-1	TRBJ1-2	few	TRBD1	TGCGCCAGCAGCTTCCAGGGGGGCGATGGCTACACCTTC	CASSFQGGDGYTF
TRBV19	TRBJ1-2	NA	TRBD1	TGTGCCAGTAAGGGACAGGAAACCCTCTATGGCTACACCTTC	CASKGQETLYGYTF
TRBV25-1	TRBJ2-1	NA	NA	TGTGCCAGCAGCGTCTTGTGGGGGTCCTACAATGAGCAGTTCTTC	CASSVLWGSYNEQFF
TRBV28	TRBJ2-3	NA	TRBD2	TGTGCCAGCAGGGGGGGGGCGCTAGCGGGAGCAGATACGCAGTATTTT	CASRGGALAGADTQYF
TRBV19	TRBJ1-2	once	NA	TGTGCCAGTAGTATAGACACCGGGACTCGAGGTGGCTACACCTTC	CASSIDTGTRGGYTF
TRBV30	TRBJ2-1	NA	TRBD2	TGTGCCTGGTCGGGACTAGCCATAGGGGATGAGCAGTTCTTC	CAWSGLAIGDEQFF